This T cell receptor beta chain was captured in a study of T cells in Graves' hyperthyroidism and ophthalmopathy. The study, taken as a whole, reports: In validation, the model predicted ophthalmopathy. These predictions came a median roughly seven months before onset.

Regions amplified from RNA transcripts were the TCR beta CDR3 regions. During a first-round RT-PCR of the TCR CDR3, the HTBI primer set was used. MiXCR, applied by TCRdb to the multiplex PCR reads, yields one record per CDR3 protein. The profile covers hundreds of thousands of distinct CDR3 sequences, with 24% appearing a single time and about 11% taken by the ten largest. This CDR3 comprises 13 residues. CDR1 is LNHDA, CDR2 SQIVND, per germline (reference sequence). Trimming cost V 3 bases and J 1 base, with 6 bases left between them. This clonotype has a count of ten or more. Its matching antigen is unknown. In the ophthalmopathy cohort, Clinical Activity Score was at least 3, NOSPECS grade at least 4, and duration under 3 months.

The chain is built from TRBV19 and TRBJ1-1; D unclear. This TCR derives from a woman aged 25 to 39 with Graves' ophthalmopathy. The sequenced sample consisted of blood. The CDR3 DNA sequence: TGTGCCAGTAGTATGTGGGAGAACACTGAAGCTTTCTTT. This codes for CASSMWENTEAFF.